The clone carrying this T cell receptor beta chain came up once. Antigen specificity is unknown. Libraries were prepared by immunoSEQ multiplex PCR; TCRdb keeps only in-frame clonotypes and omits some of them. The sample includes some 140,000 clones, around 90% seen only once; the top ten take approximately 3%. The data were obtained in a study of T cell responses to AZD1222 COVID-19 vaccine. V was pared by 1 base and J by 8 bases, with 10 bases of the junction left unmatched. Germline V gene data show CDR1 as SSHAT and CDR2 as FNYEAQ (reference sequence). The CDR3 extends over 16 amino acids. Points from the study as a whole: Repertoire samples came only from after the peak T cell response.

This chain joins TRBV7-7 and TRBJ2-1, with 8 bases lining up with TRBD2. The clonotype originates from an adult in good health. The material was peripheral blood, obtained on day 0 of AZD1222 vaccination. The CDR3, as DNA: TGTGCCAGCAGCTTAGTTGCCGGGGGGGCGTTCGATGAGCAGTTCTTC. As protein: CASSLVAGGAFDEQFF.